A selection of T cell receptor beta chains follows, all from one sample in a study of shared clonotypes between healthy human individuals. TCRdb's copy holds only in-frame clones and misses some; the assay was immunoSEQ multiplex PCR. The sample comprises about 1.5 million clones, 95% to 99% of which are singletons, and around 0.47% rests with the top ten. Sample: naive CD4+ T cells sorted from blood. The receptors were sampled from a man younger than 40 in good health. CDR3s include the opening cysteine and the closing phenylalanine or tryptophan. The order of the fields is V gene, clone size, J gene, D gene, CDR3 protein, CDR3 DNA. D genes are given only for firm matches. Size tells how often a clone was seen (once, few, many) or the class of an expanded clone, and some rows leave it out.

TRBV2	.	TRBJ2-2	TRBD1	CASSKTGLGTGELFF	TGTGCCAGCAGTAAGACAGGGTTGGGAACCGGGGAGCTGTTTTTT
TRBV2	.	TRBJ2-7	.	CASSRDRGPIGEQYF	TGTGCCAGCAGTAGGGACCGGGGCCCAATTGGGGAGCAGTACTTC
TRBV27	.	TRBJ2-7	TRBD1	CATSDRAFAYEQYF	TGTGCCACCTCAGACAGGGCTTTCGCCTACGAGCAGTACTTC
TRBV18	.	TRBJ2-7	.	CASSPRISSYEQYF	TGTGCCAGCTCACCACGTATAAGCTCCTACGAGCAGTACTTC
TRBV19	.	TRBJ2-7	.	CASQGSNPYEQYF	TGTGCCAGCCAAGGGTCCAATCCCTACGAGCAGTACTTC
TRBV30	.	TRBJ1-4	.	CAWSARPGLDWEKLFF	TGTGCCTGGAGCGCACGCCCGGGCCTTGATTGGGAAAAACTGTTTTTT
TRBV2	.	TRBJ1-1	.	CASSEFAGVTEAFF	TGTGCCAGCAGTGAATTTGCCGGGGTTACTGAAGCTTTCTTT
TRBV7-2	.	TRBJ1-4	TRBD1	CASSLGGQGTVEKLFF	TGTGCCAGCAGCTTAGGGGGACAGGGCACGGTTGAAAAACTGTTTTTT
TRBV11-2	once	TRBJ2-1	TRBD2	CASSSPLRGRFYNEQFF	TGTGCCAGCAGCTCCCCCCTGCGCGGGAGGTTTTACAATGAGCAGTTCTTC
TRBV6-6	.	TRBJ2-3	.	CASSPPTGQDTQYF	TGTGCCAGCAGTCCCCCGACAGGTCAAGATACGCAGTATTTT
TRBV28	.	TRBJ2-3	.	CASSFSAVGTDTQYF	TGTGCCAGCAGTTTCAGTGCCGTGGGCACAGATACGCAGTATTTT
TRBV19	.	TRBJ2-3	TRBD2	CASSIAPPGLATYTQYF	TGTGCCAGTAGTATCGCACCTCCGGGACTAGCGACGTATACGCAGTATTTT
TRBV5-4	.	TRBJ2-1	TRBD1	CASSLQGWGEQFF	TGTGCCAGCAGCTTACAGGGGTGGGGTGAGCAGTTCTTC
TRBV7-2	.	TRBJ2-3	.	CASSPSRDTADTQYF	TGTGCCAGCAGCCCCTCCCGGGATACTGCAGATACGCAGTATTTT